Below are 15 T cell receptor beta chains sequenced from a single sample in a study of T cell repertoires in cytomegalovirus infection. What these receptors recognize is not known. MiXCR, applied by TCRdb to the reads, yields one record per CDR3 protein. The data contain 200,000 to 250,000 distinct CDR3 sequences, less than 50% of them singletons. Sample: CD8+ T cells from cultured PBMCs, taken from culture after CMV antigen stimulation. Source of these receptors: a human donor in good health (CMV status not recorded). Some clones in this sample may be carry-over from other donors' samples.

The rearrangement links TRBV7-8 to TRBJ1-1; D is uncertain. CDR1 is SGHVS, CDR2 FQNEAQ, per germline. The CDR3 contains 17 residues. Trimming took off 1 base at V and 3 bases at J, with 18 bases between the two ends. The CDR3 reads CASSLVPEVRPHTEAFF. The DNA of the CDR3 is TGTGCCAGCAGCTTAGTCCCGGAGGTGAGGCCACACACTGAAGCTTTCTTT. The full variable domain, completed using reference TRBV7-8 and TRBJ1-1, is GAGVSQSPRYKVAKRGQDVALRCDPISGHVSLFWYQQALGQGPEFLTYFQNEAQLDKSGLPSDRFFAERPEGSVSTLKIQRTQQEDSAVYLCASSLVPEVRPHTEAFFGQGTRLTVV.

The chain employs TRBV6-5 and TRBJ1-2; D possibly corresponds to TRBD1 (5 bases). The germline gives CDR1 MNHEY, CDR2 SVGAGI. The CDR3 covers 15 residues. The V gene lost 0 bases and the J gene lost 8 bases, with 16 bases spanning the gap. The CDR3 reads CASSYSMTGGEGYTF. The DNA for the CDR3 is TGTGCCAGCAGTTACTCGATGACGGGGGGTGAGGGCTACACCTTC.

The V and J genes are TRBV13 and TRBJ1-1, with D possibly being TRBD1 (5 bases). Germline assignment: CDR1 PRHDT and CDR2 FYEKMQ (reference sequence). V was cut by 7 bases and J by 6 bases, with 18 bases left in between. The CDR3 totals 14 residues. CDR3 in amino acids: CASTLGTEAAEAFF. CDR3 DNA sequence: TGTGCCAGCACTCTTGGGACGGAGGCTGCTGAAGCTTTCTTT.

This rearrangement joins TRBV7-8 to TRBJ1-1; 8 bases line up with TRBD1. The CDR3 covers 15 residues. Losses at the gene ends were 4 bases for V and 3 bases for J; bases not matched to a gene: 7. Germline V gene sequence: CDR1 SGHVS, CDR2 FQNEAQ. In DNA, the CDR3 is TGTGCCAGCAGCTCATGGACAGGGTTAGACACTGAAGCTTTCTTT. Its protein product is CASSSWTGLDTEAFF. The whole variable domain, remainder taken from reference TRBV7-8 and TRBJ1-1, is GAGVSQSPRYKVAKRGQDVALRCDPISGHVSLFWYQQALGQGPEFLTYFQNEAQLDKSGLPSDRFFAERPEGSVSTLKIQRTQQEDSAVYLCASSSWTGLDTEAFFGQGTRLTVV.

The chain recombines TRBV10-3 with TRBJ2-7; D ambiguous. The CDR3 covers 13 residues. The V gene lost 8 bases and the J gene lost 0 bases, with 11 bases spanning the gap. Germline CDR1 and CDR2: ENHRY and SYGVKD. For the CDR3, the DNA is TGTGCCATCTCGGACCCGACCTCCTACGAGCAGTACTTC. Translation: CAISDPTSYEQYF.

In this sample, this clonotype turned up a few times. The rearrangement uses TRBV5-1 and TRBJ2-3; either TRBD1 or TRBD2 may fit D (5 bases each). V was trimmed by 0 bases and J by 4 bases, leaving 12 bases between them. Germline V gives CDR1 SGHRS, CDR2 YFSETQ. The CDR3 runs 15 residues. In DNA form, the CDR3 reads TGCGCCAGCAGCTTGGTGGTGGGGGTCTCAGATACGCAGTATTTT. The encoded protein is CASSLVVGVSDTQYF.

The rearrangement uses TRBV7-9 and TRBJ2-1; D not resolved. The V gene lost 3 bases and the J gene lost 3 bases, with 6 bases spanning the gap. Germline V CDR1 and CDR2: SEHNR, FQNEAQ (reference sequence). The CDR3 runs 13 residues. CDR3 region: CASSFVLYNEQFF. DNA for the CDR3: TGTGCCAGCAGCTTCGTCCTCTACAATGAGCAGTTCTTC.

This clonotype has just a few counts. The chain joins TRBV7-3 to TRBJ1-1; perhaps TRBD1 as D (5 bases). This CDR3 spans 13 amino acids. The germline V gene encodes CDR1 SGHTA and CDR2 FQGTGA. Between the trimmed V and J ends, which lost 6 bases and 8 bases, there was a span of 16 bases. Here the CDR3 DNA reads TGTGCCAGCAGGCCCGCCGGGACCGCGGAAGCTTTCTTT. The encoded protein is CASRPAGTAEAFF.

The rearrangement uses TRBV25-1 and TRBJ1-1, with 8 bases that match TRBD1. The junction had 4 bases not matched to a gene; V was cut back by 7 bases and J by 3 bases. Germline assignment: CDR1 MGHDK and CDR2 SYGVNS. This CDR3 spans 13 amino acids. In nucleotides, the CDR3 is TGTGCCAGCATACTACAGGGGGACACTGAAGCTTTCTTT. This gives the protein CASILQGDTEAFF. The full variable domain, with the rest looked up from reference TRBV25-1 and TRBJ1-1, is EADIYQTPRYLVIGTGKKITLECSQTMGHDKMYWYQQDPGMELHLIHYSYGVNSTEKGDLSSESTVSRIRTEHFPLTLESARPSHTSQYLCASILQGDTEAFFGQGTRLTVV.

This clonotype came up a few times. V is TRBV11-3 and J is TRBJ2-3, with TRBD2 matching over 9 bases. V lost 4 bases, J lost 2 bases, and 4 bases stayed unmatched. CDR3 length: 15 amino acids. CDR1 is SGHNT and CDR2 is YENEEA in the germline V gene. Here the CDR3 reads CASSSSGATTDTQYF. DNA for the CDR3: TGTGCCAGCAGCTCTAGCGGGGCAACCACAGATACGCAGTATTTT.

The rearrangement uses TRBV7-6 and TRBJ1-2; the match to TRBD1 covers 8 bases. The CDR3 has 14 residues. Germline CDR1 and CDR2: SGHVS and FNYEAQ. V shed 6 bases, J shed 3 bases, and the junction held 6 bases outside the gene matches. The CDR3 region is CASSPSGQDYGYTF. The CDR3 region has the DNA TGTGCCAGCAGTCCCTCGGGACAGGACTATGGCTACACCTTC.

The gene calls are TRBV7-9 and TRBJ2-7; perhaps TRBD1 as D (5 bases). Germline V CDR1 and CDR2: SEHNR, FQNEAQ (reference sequence). With 5 bases removed from V and 7 bases from J, the gap between germline ends came to 15 bases. This CDR3 contains 13 residues. The DNA for the CDR3 is TGTGCCAGCAGCCCACCAGGGTCTGAAGAGCAGTACTTC. Translation gives CASSPPGSEEQYF.

This clonotype has only a few counts. The V and J genes are TRBV27 and TRBJ1-1; 7 positions match TRBD1. Germline CDR1 reads MNHEY; CDR2 reads SMNVEV (reference sequence). The CDR3 spans 14 residues. The V segment lost 7 bases and the J segment 1 base; nucleotides outside the gene matches: 6. This CDR3 is CASTRTGSNTEAFF. The CDR3 coding sequence is TGTGCCAGCACGAGGACAGGTTCGAACACTGAAGCTTTCTTT.

This clonotype was picked up a small number of times. The chain joins TRBV6-5 to TRBJ2-3, with D perhaps given as TRBD1 or TRBD2 (5 bases each). The CDR3 has 17 amino acids. Germline CDR1 and CDR2: MNHEY and SVGAGI. V shed 0 bases and J shed 4 bases, with 17 bases lying between them. DNA for the CDR3: TGTGCCAGCAGTTACTCACGGGAACAGCCCAGGGCAGATACGCAGTATTTT. Its translation is CASSYSREQPRADTQYF.

V is TRBV19 and J is TRBJ1-1; D gene unclear. Germline V gene lookup returns CDR1 LNHDA and CDR2 SQIVND (reference sequence). V lost 5 bases to trimming and J lost 1 base, with 8 bases between them. CDR3 size: 13 residues. The chain's CDR3 is CASSESGNTEAFF. The CDR3 nucleotides are TGTGCCAGTAGTGAATCAGGGAACACTGAAGCTTTCTTT.